The rows below give T cell receptor beta chains drawn from one sample of a study of T-cell memory formation after mild COVID-19. Each CDR3 protein gets one entry after TCRdb re-called the 5' RACE reads with MiXCR. The repertoire holds 300,000 to 400,000 distinct CDR3 sequences, with 10% to 15% as singletons. Sequences were obtained from PBMCs or a T cell subset sorted from them (not recorded which). The receptors here all came from a man younger than 35 who had mild COVID-19 (a few samples of this study predate the infection). Cell type and time point are not known. The CDR3 runs from the conserved cysteine through the conserved F or W. D genes are given only for firm matches. A clone size is listed for some rows: how often the clone was seen (once, few, many), or a class if it is expanded.

>.|.|TRBV5-1|TRBJ1-1
CASSLLQDATEAFF
TGCGCCAGCAGCTTGCTCCAGGATGCAACTGAAGCTTTCTTT
>many|.|TRBV27|TRBJ2-7
CASSWAGPTYEQYF
TGTGCCAGCAGTTGGGCAGGGCCCACCTACGAGCAGTACTTC
>few|.|TRBV20-1|TRBJ2-3
CSARPRATDTQYF
TGCAGTGCTAGACCCAGGGCAACAGATACGCAGTATTTT
>many|TRBD1|TRBV6-1|TRBJ2-5
CASQGTAQWETQYF
TGTGCCAGCCAAGGGACAGCCCAATGGGAGACCCAGTACTTC
>.|.|TRBV10-3|TRBJ2-7
CAISVGTPYEQYF
TGTGCCATCAGTGTGGGGACACCCTACGAGCAGTACTTC
>few|TRBD2|TRBV25-1|TRBJ2-7
CASSEYSGGSEQYF
TGTGCCAGCAGTGAATATAGCGGGGGCAGCGAGCAGTACTTC
>.|TRBD1|TRBV7-6|TRBJ2-7
CASTQGDHISEQYF
TGTGCCAGCACCCAGGGGGATCACATCAGCGAGCAGTACTTC
>.|.|TRBV5-1|TRBJ2-7
CASSPDIGSYEQYF
TGCGCCAGCAGCCCGGACATTGGATCCTACGAGCAGTACTTC
>many|.|TRBV7-6|TRBJ2-3
CASVGQGDTQYF
TGTGCCAGCGTGGGGCAAGGAGATACGCAGTATTTT
>.|TRBD2|TRBV7-6|TRBJ2-7
CASSRDYISYEQYF
TGTGCCAGCAGCCGGGACTATATCTCCTACGAGCAGTACTTC
>few|TRBD1|TRBV7-6|TRBJ1-2
CASSLDVQGYGYTF
TGTGCCAGCAGCTTAGATGTACAGGGGTACGGCTACACCTTC
>few|.|TRBV29-1|TRBJ2-1
CSVDIDVEAEQFF
TGCAGCGTTGATATCGACGTAGAGGCCGAGCAGTTCTTC
>few|TRBD2|TRBV11-2|TRBJ2-2
CASSLRTSGGTGELFF
TGTGCCAGCAGCCTACGGACTAGCGGGGGGACCGGGGAGCTGTTTTTT
>many|.|TRBV7-3|TRBJ2-1
CASSGGSYNEQFF
TGTGCCAGCAGCGGGGGATCCTACAATGAGCAGTTCTTC
>.|TRBD1|TRBV7-9|TRBJ1-1
CASSSRGQTEAFF
TGTGCCAGCAGCTCCAGGGGGCAAACTGAAGCTTTCTTT
>.|.|TRBV12-3/TRBV12-4|TRBJ1-2
CATRKQGGYGYTF
TGTGCCACCCGGAAACAGGGAGGCTATGGCTACACCTTC
>few|.|TRBV11-2|TRBJ2-6
CASSLDPGANVLTF
TGTGCCAGCAGCTTAGACCCTGGGGCCAACGTCCTGACTTTC
>.|.|TRBV6-5|TRBJ1-2
CASSYSTAGRVDGYTF
TGTGCCAGCAGTTACTCGACTGCAGGGAGGGTAGATGGCTACACCTTC
>many|.|TRBV20-1|TRBJ2-3
CSAPRPPAVTQYF
TGCAGTGCTCCTCGGCCCCCTGCTGTTACGCAGTATTTT
>few|.|TRBV6-5|TRBJ2-1
CASGLGANEQFF
TGTGCCAGCGGCCTCGGAGCAAACGAGCAGTTCTTC
>many|.|TRBV6-6|TRBJ2-7
CASSNGESSYEQYF
TGTGCCAGCAGTAACGGGGAGAGCTCCTACGAGCAGTACTTC
>many|.|TRBV7-2|TRBJ1-4
CASSRANEKLFF
TGTGCCAGCAGCCGGGCTAATGAAAAACTGTTTTTT
>few|.|TRBV20-1|TRBJ2-1
CSADRDYRGEQFF
TGCAGTGCCGACAGGGACTACCGCGGAGAGCAGTTCTTC
>few|.|TRBV12-3/TRBV12-4|TRBJ1-2
CASTLGYHYGYTF
TGTGCCAGCACTTTGGGCTATCACTATGGCTACACCTTC
>.|.|TRBV27|TRBJ1-6
CASSLQGTVSGSPLHF
TGTGCCAGCAGTTTACAGGGTACTGTCTCGGGTTCACCCCTCCACTTT
>.|.|TRBV12-3/TRBV12-4|TRBJ1-2
CASTQAGVGGYTF
TGTGCCAGCACCCAGGCGGGAGTGGGTGGCTACACCTTC
>few|.|TRBV5-1|TRBJ1-1
CASSPTSANTEAFF
TGCGCCAGCAGTCCAACCTCGGCGAACACTGAAGCTTTCTTT
>many|.|TRBV20-1|TRBJ2-1
CSVGGIPANEQFF
TGCAGTGTTGGAGGCATCCCCGCGAATGAGCAGTTCTTC
>.|TRBD1|TRBV7-2|TRBJ1-5
CASSLTGGYSNQPQHF
TGTGCCAGCAGCTTGACAGGGGGCTATAGCAATCAGCCCCAGCATTTT
>.|.|TRBV5-1|TRBJ1-3
CASSLGWGSSGNTIYF
TGCGCCAGCAGCTTGGGATGGGGCAGCTCTGGAAACACCATATATTTT
>few|TRBD2|TRBV12-3/TRBV12-4|TRBJ2-2
CASSSHFGGIYTGELFF
TGTGCCAGCAGTTCCCATTTCGGGGGGATTTACACCGGGGAGCTGTTTTTT
>.|.|TRBV5-1|TRBJ1-1
CASSLGFAVVKPNPPQAVNTEAFF
TGCGCCAGCAGCTTGGGTTTCGCGGTTGTAAAACCTAATCCCCCACAGGCGGTGAACACTGAAGCTTTCTTT
>few|TRBD2|TRBV5-1|TRBJ2-3
CASSPGTSGGGTDTQYF
TGCGCCAGCAGCCCGGGGACTAGCGGGGGGGGCACGGATACGCAGTATTTT
>once|TRBD1|TRBV7-9|TRBJ1-4
CASRQSGQRNEKLFF
TGTGCCAGCAGGCAATCGGGACAGAGGAATGAAAAACTGTTTTTT
>few|.|TRBV5-1|TRBJ1-6
CASRLGSNSPLHF
TGCGCCAGCAGGCTGGGAAGTAATTCACCCCTCCACTTT
>few|TRBD1|TRBV6-2/TRBV6-3|TRBJ2-1
CASRKTGNEQFF
TGTGCCAGCAGGAAGACAGGGAATGAGCAGTTCTTC
>.|.|TRBV7-8|TRBJ2-2
CASSFNVQGTGELFF
TGTGCCAGCAGCTTTAACGTCCAGGGCACCGGGGAGCTGTTTTTT
>.|.|TRBV4-3|TRBJ1-6
CASSHSRRDYYNSPLHF
TGCGCCAGCAGCCACAGCCGTAGGGACTACTATAATTCACCCCTCCACTTT
>.|.|TRBV18|TRBJ1-5
CASSPPGAPYSNQPQHF
TGTGCCAGCTCACCACCGGGGGCACCTTATAGCAATCAGCCCCAGCATTTT